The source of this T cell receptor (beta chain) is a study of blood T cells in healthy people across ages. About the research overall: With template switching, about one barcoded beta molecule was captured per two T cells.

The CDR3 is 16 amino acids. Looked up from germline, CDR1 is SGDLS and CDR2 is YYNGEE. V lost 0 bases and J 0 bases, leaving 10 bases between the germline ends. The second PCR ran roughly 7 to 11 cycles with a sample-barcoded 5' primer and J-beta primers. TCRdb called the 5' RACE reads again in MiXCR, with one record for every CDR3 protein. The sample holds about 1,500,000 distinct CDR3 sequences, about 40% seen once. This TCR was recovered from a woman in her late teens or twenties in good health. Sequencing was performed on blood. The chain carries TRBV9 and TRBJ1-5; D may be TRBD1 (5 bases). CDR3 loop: CASSVGSGHSNQPQHF. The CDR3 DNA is TGTGCCAGCAGCGTAGGTTCAGGGCATAGCAATCAGCCCCAGCATTTT.